Below, one T cell receptor beta chain is given with its context. Antigen specificity is unknown. Alongside a J-beta primer mix, a sample-barcoded 5' primer served in a second PCR lasting about 7 to 11 cycles. One entry per CDR3 protein results from TCRdb running MiXCR on the 5' RACE reads. The data show just over 1 million distinct CDR3 sequences, under 55% seen once. This sample is part of a study of blood T cells in healthy people across ages. General observations from the study: Considered underestimates were the diversity estimates obtained from one million T cells. Expanded clonotype shifts may have been confounded, as the donors had an unknown CMV status.

The V gene lost 5 bases and the J gene lost 6 bases, with 12 bases spanning the gap. The V gene's germline CDR1 is SGHRS and CDR2 YFSETQ. This CDR3 has 12 amino acids. Sequenced input: blood. The clonotype originates from a woman aged 55-70 years in good health. V gene TRBV5-1 combines with J gene TRBJ2-7; D gene unclear. The CDR3 loop reads CASRSRWGEQYF. The CDR3 coding sequence is TGCGCCAGCAGGTCCCGCTGGGGCGAGCAGTACTTC.